This T cell receptor beta chain was sequenced in a study of blood T cell repertoires in COVID-19. Measured with immunoSEQ multiplex PCR; TCRdb has only the in-frame clones, and not every one. The sample has about 250,000 clones, 80% to 85% seen once. This CDR3 is built from 15 residues. After removal of 2 bases from V and 4 bases from J, the junction contained 8 bases not matched to a gene. CDR1 SGHRS and CDR2 YFSETQ come from the germline V gene. The sequence was collected from a man in his forties or fifties with active or convalescent COVID-19. Source material: peripheral blood. J is TRBJ2-7 and V is TRBV5-1; 8 nucleotides line up with TRBD2. The CDR3 DNA is TGCGCCAGCAGCTTCGACCCAGCGGGGGAATACGAGCAGTACTTC. Translation: CASSFDPAGEYEQYF. The whole variable domain, filled in from reference TRBV5-1 and TRBJ2-7, reads KAGVTQTPRYLIKTRGQQVTLSCSPISGHRSVSWYQQTPGQGLQFLFEYFSETQRNKGNFPGRFSGRQFSNSRSEMNVSTLELGDSALYLCASSFDPAGEYEQYFGPGTRLTVT.